The T cell receptor beta chain described here comes from a study of T cells after yellow fever vaccination. Whole-study context: Preparing low-cell-number fractions relied on SMART-Seq v4 Ultra Low Input.

This clonotype has a count of ten or more. Its antigen is unknown. Germline-derived CDR1 and CDR2 are DFQATT and SNEGSKA (reference sequence). The V gene lost 5 bases and the J gene lost 4 bases, with 5 bases spanning the gap. This CDR3 spans 10 amino acids. The study's findings and limits: When the response was secondary, it was weaker but reached its peak faster, day 5 versus 15. Clones that expanded after primary vaccination mostly reappeared after the booster (approximately 96% CD4, 70% to 90% CD8).

UMIs and a universal primer site were added when TCR cDNA was made by 5'RACE template switching. TCRdb reprocessed the 5' RACE reads with MiXCR, giving one entry per CDR3 protein. The sample contains under 350,000 distinct CDR3 sequences, 4.1% of which appear only once. The TCR was taken from a man aged 18 to 30 who received the YFV17D yellow fever vaccine. The rearrangement uses TRBV20-1 and TRBJ2-5; D unresolved. The specimen comprised PBMCs, sampled 5 days after the yellow fever booster vaccination. The CDR3 coding sequence is TGCAGTGCTTCGACAGAGACCCAGTACTTC. Its protein is CSASTETQYF.